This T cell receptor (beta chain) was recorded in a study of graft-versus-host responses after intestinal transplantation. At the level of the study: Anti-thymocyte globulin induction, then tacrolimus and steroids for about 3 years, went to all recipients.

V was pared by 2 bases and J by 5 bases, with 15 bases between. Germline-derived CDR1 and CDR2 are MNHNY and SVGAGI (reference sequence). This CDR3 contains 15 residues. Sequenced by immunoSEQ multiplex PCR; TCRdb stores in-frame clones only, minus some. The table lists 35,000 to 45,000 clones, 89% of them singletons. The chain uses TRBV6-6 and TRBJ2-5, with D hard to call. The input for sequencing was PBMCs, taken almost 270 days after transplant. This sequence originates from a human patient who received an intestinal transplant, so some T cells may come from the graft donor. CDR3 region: CASSYMDLGWETQYF. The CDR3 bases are TGTGCCAGCAGTTACATGGACCTCGGATGGGAGACCCAGTACTTC.